Following are 24 T cell receptor beta chains from one sample sequenced in a study of blood T cell repertoires in COVID-19. The repertoire was sequenced with immunoSEQ multiplex PCR; TCRdb's copy has only in-frame clones and lacks some. The sample yields tens of thousands of clones, 79% seen once. Sequenced input: peripheral blood. The origin of the receptors is a human donor in a cohort sampled during active COVID-19.

This clone has a count of ten or more. V gene TRBV5-4 combines with J gene TRBJ2-1; tentatively, D is TRBD2 (6 bases). Between the trimmed V and J ends, which lost 5 bases and 3 bases, there was a span of 15 bases. Germline-derived CDR1 and CDR2 are SGHNT and YYREEE (reference sequence). This CDR3 spans 15 amino acids. The CDR3 sequence is CASRSGGSGYNEQFF. CDR3 nucleotides: TGTGCCAGCAGATCCGGCGGTAGCGGCTACAATGAGCAGTTCTTC. The full variable domain, its missing parts supplied by reference TRBV5-4 and TRBJ2-1, is ETGVTQSPTHLIKTRGQQVTLRCSSQSGHNTVSWYQQALGQGPQFIFQYYREEENGRGNFPPRFSGLQFPNYSSELNVNALELDDSALYLCASRSGGSGYNEQFFGPGTRLTVL.

The table lists this clone with a few counts. The J gene is TRBJ2-6, the V gene TRBV9; possible D gene TRBD1, 6 bases. Germline CDR1 is SGDLS and CDR2 is YYNGEE. V dropped 6 bases and J dropped 1 base, with 8 bases sitting between them. This CDR3 has 14 residues. The CDR3, as DNA: TGTGCCAGCACCAGGGGTTCTGGGGCCAACGTCCTGACTTTC. Amino acids: CASTRGSGANVLTF.

This clone was detected a few times. The chain couples TRBV30 to TRBJ2-7; D unresolved. Per the germline V gene, CDR1 is GTSNPN and CDR2 is SVGIG (reference sequence). V gave up 4 bases and J gave up 5 bases, with 12 bases separating them. This CDR3 has 12 residues. In DNA form, the CDR3 reads TGTGCCTGGACTGCCCGCAGGAACGAGCAGTACTTC. This sequence encodes CAWTARRNEQYF.

The chain couples TRBV19 to TRBJ2-7; 9 bases align to TRBD2. CDR1 is LNHDA, CDR2 SQIVND, per germline (reference sequence). CDR3 length: 17 residues. V lost 5 bases and J lost 0; bases outside the gene matches: 11. For the CDR3, the DNA is TGTGCCAGTAGTTCCAATGGGGCTAGCGGGACCTCCTACGAGCAGTACTTC. Protein sequence: CASSSNGASGTSYEQYF. Drawing the rest from reference TRBV19 and TRBJ2-7, the complete variable domain is DGGITQSPKYLFRKEGQNVTLSCEQNLNHDAMYWYRQDPGQGLRLIYYSQIVNDFQKGDIAEGYSVSREKKESFPLTVTSAQKNPTAFYLCASSSNGASGTSYEQYFGPGTRLTVT.

The J gene is TRBJ2-3, the V gene TRBV20-1; D is unclear. V was cut by 8 bases and J by 3 bases, with 9 bases left in between. This CDR3 spans 11 amino acids. The germline V gene has CDR1 DFQATT and CDR2 SNEGSKA (reference sequence). The CDR3 spells CSPSGTDTQYF. The CDR3 DNA is TGCAGTCCCTCCGGGACAGATACGCAGTATTTT.

The chain combines TRBV4-1 with TRBJ2-1; tentatively, D is TRBD1 (6 bases). V was shortened by 4 bases and J by 12 bases, with 13 bases between the two germline ends. This CDR3 has 12 amino acids. Looked up from germline, CDR1 is MGHRA and CDR2 is YSYEKL. The CDR3 sequence: CASSLGTSGQFF. The CDR3, as DNA: TGCGCCAGCAGCCTAGGGACAAGTGGGCAGTTCTTC.

The chain recombines TRBV11-2 with TRBJ2-3; D is undetermined. CDR3 length: 11 amino acids. Trimming removed 5 bases from V and 2 bases from J, with 2 bases in between. The germline V gene has CDR1 SGHAT and CDR2 FQNNGV. CDR3 sequence (DNA): TGTGCCAGCAGCCACACAGATACGCAGTATTTT. Protein product: CASSHTDTQYF.

The V gene is TRBV4-1, the J gene TRBJ2-7; tentatively, D is TRBD2 (6 bases). Germline V gene lookup returns CDR1 MGHRA and CDR2 YSYEKL. V dropped 1 base and J dropped 3 bases, with 10 bases sitting between them. The CDR3 is made up of 14 amino acids. As DNA, the CDR3 is TGCGCCAGCAGCCAAGGACCGACTAGCTACGAGCAGTACTTC. This sequence encodes CASSQGPTSYEQYF.

The chain employs TRBV12-3 or TRBV12-4 and TRBJ2-3; 8 bases agree with TRBD1. Unmatched junction bases numbered 1, after V lost 4 bases and J lost 4 bases. The length of the CDR3 is 13 residues. The CDR3 region has the DNA TGTGCCAGCAGTTCACAGGGGGCAGATACGCAGTATTTT. Protein sequence: CASSSQGADTQYF.

The V and J genes are TRBV19 and TRBJ1-4; 9 bases align to TRBD1. Germline CDR1 LNHDA, CDR2 SQIVND (reference sequence). The CDR3 contains 16 residues. With 3 bases clipped from V and 5 bases from J, the junction kept 7 bases outside the gene matches. The CDR3 is CASSMDRGRGNEKLFF. CDR3 in DNA: TGTGCCAGTAGTATGGACAGGGGCCGGGGAAATGAAAAACTGTTTTTT.

V gene TRBV5-1 combines with J gene TRBJ2-5; tentatively, D is TRBD2 (6 bases). Germline V gene lookup returns CDR1 SGHRS and CDR2 YFSETQ. V lost 0 bases and J 1 base, leaving 10 bases between the germline ends. The CDR3 runs 15 residues. The chain's CDR3 is CASSLVRGLQETQYF. The CDR3 DNA follows: TGCGCCAGCAGCTTGGTGCGGGGCCTCCAAGAGACCCAGTACTTC.

This rearrangement joins TRBV30 to TRBJ1-3, with D unclear. The germline V and J ends were trimmed by 3 bases and 4 bases, with 10 bases remaining between them. Germline V lookup: CDR1 GTSNPN, CDR2 SVGIG (reference sequence). CDR3 length: 13 amino acids. This chain's CDR3 is CAWSALLGNTIYF. In nucleotides, the CDR3 is TGTGCCTGGAGCGCCTTACTGGGAAACACCATATATTTT.

V is TRBV29-1 and J is TRBJ2-1; TRBD2 agrees at 12 bases. V was clipped by 7 bases and J by 9 bases; unmatched bases: 7. Per the germline V gene, CDR1 is SQVTM and CDR2 is ANQGSEA. This CDR3 contains 13 residues. The CDR3 nucleotides are TGCAGCGAAAGGCTAGCGGGGGGGAGTGAGCAGTTCTTC. Translation: CSERLAGGSEQFF.

This clone was counted a few times. The gene calls are TRBV6-6 and TRBJ2-3, with 7 bases that match TRBD2. V lost 7 bases and J lost 3; bases outside the gene matches: 7. The length of the CDR3 is 14 residues. Germline loops: CDR1 MNHNY, CDR2 SVGAGI (reference sequence). The CDR3 here is CASTLGGETDTQYF. The DNA for the CDR3 is TGTGCCAGCACCCTGGGGGGGGAAACAGATACGCAGTATTTT.

The rearrangement links TRBV7-8 to TRBJ2-1; weak D call: TRBD2 (5 bases). V gave up 2 bases and J gave up 4 bases, with 12 bases separating them. CDR3 length: 15 amino acids. CDR1 and CDR2 (germline): SGHVS, FQNEAQ. CDR3 bases: TGTGCCAGCAGCTTATTGGACGGAGGTTACAATGAGCAGTTCTTC. This translates into CASSLLDGGYNEQFF.

Only a few counts were recorded for this clone. The chain employs TRBV19 and TRBJ1-5; 7 nucleotides match TRBD1. The CDR3 loop spans 15 amino acids. Trimming at V came to 4 bases and at J to 3 bases, leaving 6 bases not matched to a gene. The germline gives CDR1 LNHDA, CDR2 SQIVND (reference sequence). The CDR3 is CASSSYRGPNQPQHF. DNA of the CDR3: TGTGCCAGTAGTAGCTACAGGGGCCCCAATCAGCCCCAGCATTTT.

The CDR3 is CASSLVGGQESPHYGYTF. The CDR3 DNA is TGCGCCAGCAGCTTGGTAGGGGGACAGGAGTCGCCCCACTATGGCTACACCTTC. The chain joins TRBV5-1 to TRBJ1-2, with 8 bases identical to TRBD1. The length of the CDR3 is 18 residues. V shed 0 bases and J 3 bases; nucleotides not matched to a gene: 13. Germline lookup yields CDR1 SGHRS and CDR2 YFSETQ. The full variable domain, rest sourced from reference TRBV5-1 and TRBJ1-2, is KAGVTQTPRYLIKTRGQQVTLSCSPISGHRSVSWYQQTPGQGLQFLFEYFSETQRNKGNFPGRFSGRQFSNSRSEMNVSTLELGDSALYLCASSLVGGQESPHYGYTFGSGTRLTVV.

Written as DNA, the CDR3 is TGCGCCAGCAGCCAAGACGAGGGTAAGAACAATGAGCAGTTCTTC. Translated: CASSQDEGKNNEQFF. V and J are TRBV4-1 and TRBJ2-1; possibly TRBD2 for D (5 bases). CDR1 is MGHRA and CDR2 is YSYEKL in the germline V gene. The ends were cut back, 0 bases at V and 5 bases at J, with 11 bases in the middle. The CDR3 runs 15 residues.

This chain connects TRBV12-3 or TRBV12-4 to TRBJ1-5; D gene ambiguous. CDR3 length equals 12 residues. V was pared by 1 base and J by 4 bases, with 2 bases between. In DNA form, the CDR3 reads TGTGCCAGCAGTTTAGTAAATCAGCCCCAGCATTTT. It yields the protein CASSLVNQPQHF.

The genes are TRBV6-5 and TRBJ1-5; 8 bases align to TRBD1. Germline V gene lookup returns CDR1 MNHEY and CDR2 SVGAGI. This CDR3 spans 15 amino acids. The V gene end was trimmed by 5 bases and the J gene end by 0 bases; junction bases not matched to a gene: 3. The CDR3 reads CASSQTGGSNQPQHF. The CDR3 DNA is TGTGCCAGCAGTCAAACAGGGGGTAGCAATCAGCCCCAGCATTTT.

The V gene is TRBV7-2, the J gene TRBJ1-2; D not resolved. The CDR3 has 13 amino acids. Trimming stripped 1 base from V and 3 bases from J, with 6 bases between. The germline V gene encodes CDR1 SGHTA and CDR2 FQGNSA. The CDR3 sequence: CASSLGPDYGYTF. The CDR3 DNA reads TGTGCCAGCAGCTTAGGTCCAGACTATGGCTACACCTTC.

The chain is built from TRBV6-2 or TRBV6-3 and TRBJ1-5, with a possible D match to TRBD1 (6 bases). This CDR3 is built from 14 residues. The germline V and J ends were trimmed by 6 bases and 6 bases, with 15 bases remaining between them. The V gene's germline CDR1 is MNHEY and CDR2 SVGEGT. The CDR3 here is CASRPPGAGQPQHF. The CDR3 DNA follows: TGTGCCAGCAGGCCTCCAGGGGCCGGTCAGCCCCAGCATTTT.

This sequence joins TRBV6-5 and TRBJ2-5, with 9 bases aligning to TRBD1. With V trimmed by 2 bases and J by 5 bases, 6 bases remained unmatched. Germline CDR1 is MNHEY and CDR2 is SVGAGI. The CDR3 is 15 amino acids. The CDR3 here is CASSYAAGQGETQYF. The CDR3 DNA sequence: TGTGCCAGCAGTTACGCAGCGGGACAGGGCGAGACCCAGTACTTC.

J is TRBJ2-1 and V is TRBV7-8; 9 bases agree with TRBD2. V gave up 5 bases and J gave up 3 bases; unmatched junction bases: 5. From germline, CDR1 is SGHVS and CDR2 FQNEAQ. This CDR3 contains 15 residues. Here the CDR3 reads CASSMSGGIYNEQFF. The CDR3 bases are TGTGCCAGCAGCATGAGCGGGGGGATCTACAATGAGCAGTTCTTC.